This TCR beta chain was obtained from a study of somatic mutations in cytotoxic T cells in rheumatoid arthritis. General study findings and limits: TRBV07's slight underrepresentation, observed in rheumatoid arthritis patients, lacked adjustment for multiple comparisons.

In the source study's methods: Patient CD8+ clones exceeding 1% seldom corresponded to published virus-specific TCRB sequences. Clones were sequenced by immunoSEQ multiplex PCR, and TCRdb holds only the in-frame ones, with some missing. V and J calls and clone size are copied from that table; D and trimming were computed from the DNA. The sample has around 16,000 clones; roughly 80% are singletons. The germline CDR1 and CDR2 sequences are WSHSY and SAAADI. After removal of 7 bases from V and 2 bases from J, the junction contained 15 bases not matched to a gene. CDR3 length equals 18 residues. Comment on this clone: No antigen is known for it.

Isolation of CD4+ and CD8+ cells used positive magnetic bead selection, with purity checked by flow cytometry. The sample taken for sequencing was CD8+ T cells sorted from blood. This rearrangement joins TRBV10-2 to TRBJ2-1, with 9 bases lining up with TRBD2. This receptor was identified in an adult with rheumatoid arthritis. The CDR3 loop reads CASNPGSGGLGPYNEQFF. The CDR3 DNA reads as TGCGCCAGCAACCCAGGGAGCGGGGGGCTCGGGCCCTACAATGAGCAGTTCTTC.